The clone carrying this T cell receptor beta chain came up a few times. Its specificity is not known. This specimen belongs to a study of regulatory T cells in long-lasting Graves disease. Study-level results: Newly diagnosed Graves' patients exceeded persistent ones in TCR diversity.

Combining iRepertoire HTBI primers with Arm-PCR of CDR3 regions, the authors built TCR beta libraries. MiXCR, run by TCRdb on the multiplex PCR reads, gives a single entry per CDR3 protein. The sample records under 250,000 distinct CDR3 sequences, roughly 21% being singletons. The time point is: newly diagnosed GD, antithyroid drugs for less than 3 months. There was RNA extracted from PBMCs, and the TCR library was made from it. This clonotype was sampled from a female donor with Graves disease. This material consisted of peripheral blood mononuclear cells (PBMCs), taken at new diagnosis, from a patient treated with antithyroid drugs.

The CDR3 here is CASSQARGGYNEQFF. The CDR3 nucleotides are TGCGCCAGCAGCCAAGCGCGGGGAGGTTACAATGAGCAGTTCTTC. This rearrangement joins TRBV4-1 to TRBJ2-1, with D possibly TRBD2 on 6 matching bases. V lost 1 base and J 4 bases, leaving 11 bases between the germline ends. This CDR3 comprises 15 residues. Germline-derived CDR1 and CDR2 are MGHRA and YSYEKL.